This T cell receptor (beta chain) was found in a study of cytomegalovirus exposure and HLA in healthy donors. The PCR had 60 Vbeta and 13 Jbeta primers. Only in-frame clones appear in the TCRdb table, and some are missing; sequencing was by immunoSEQ multiplex PCR. Of about 200,000 clones in the sample, around 75% were seen once. Per germline, CDR1 SGHNT and CDR2 YYREEE (reference sequence). V was trimmed by 2 bases and J by 5 bases, leaving 13 bases between them. CDR3 length: 14 residues. This clonotype was sampled from a woman in her forties or fifties in good health and CMV-seronegative. Sequencing input: PBMCs. The genes are TRBV5-4 and TRBJ2-5, with D possibly matching TRBD2 (5 bases). CDR3 sequence: CASSFPGRGETQYF. The CDR3 coding sequence is TGTGCCAGCAGCTTTCCCGGGCGAGGGGAGACCCAGTACTTC. Full variable domain (outside the CDR3, taken from reference TRBV5-4 and TRBJ2-5): ETGVTQSPTHLIKTRGQQVTLRCSSQSGHNTVSWYQQALGQGPQFIFQYYREEENGRGNFPPRFSGLQFPNYSSELNVNALELDDSALYLCASSFPGRGETQYFGPGTRLLVL.